The entry below describes one T cell receptor beta chain. This clone has more than one count but fewer than ten. There is no known antigen for this receptor. There are no base qualities to consult, and no much larger clone falls within one base. V and J are truncated by 4 bases and 0 bases respectively, leaving an intervening sequence of 10 bases. Taken from the germline V gene, the CDR1 and CDR2 loops are SGHDN and FVKESK. The CDR3 numbers 14 residues from cysteine through phenylalanine. The CDR3 DNA has 42 bases and is translated from base 1. The data originate from a study of PD-L1 blockade in urothelial cancer (TCRdb year 2017). With respect to the entire study: Every patient began therapy at some point between 2013 and 2015 and was given atezolizumab 1,200 mg intravenously every 3 weeks. Durable clinical benefit was achieved by nine patients and was not achieved by 20 patients. An exploratory multi-omic analysis was conducted of the somatic, immune and clinical correlates of response to PD-L1 blockade with atezolizumab in urothelial cancer. Durable clinical benefit was defined as progression-free survival longer than 6 months, and TCR features were also tested against progression-free and overall survival. TCR sequencing covered pretreatment tumor samples and matched, serially collected peripheral blood taken before and after atezolizumab treatment. Twenty-nine patients had pretreatment blood TCR-seq, about 25 had at least one posttreatment blood collection, and about 25 had tumor TCR-seq. Blood samples gave a median of about 150,000 T cells and 83,000 or so unique TCRs, with a median clonality of roughly 0.08. Blood samples were analyzed at 3 weeks after treatment start (second dose) and at 6 weeks after treatment start. An ECOG performance status of 0 or 1 was recorded for the patients, and 0 to 3 prior chemotherapy regimens had been received by the patients. Twenty-five of 29 patients were males with bladder-origin urothelial cancer, and about 65% of the roughly 30 reported a prior smoking history. Whole exome sequencing and RNA sequencing of pretreatment tumors were performed alongside TCR sequencing in the same patients.

General findings and caveats noted by the study authors: A pretreatment peripheral blood TCR clonality below the median was linked to improved progression-free and overall survival. Among patients with durable benefit, tumor-associated TCR clones showed greater expansion in peripheral blood 3 weeks after treatment started (n ≈ 23, p = 0.022). Small sample size (n ≈ 27) and many exploratory analyses mean the results are intended to be hypothesis-generating.

The sample's time point label, decoded: pretreatment peripheral blood. The cohort included roughly 29 patients with locally advanced or metastatic urothelial carcinoma who were treated at Memorial Sloan Kettering on a trial protocol. Peripheral blood mononuclear cells were collected pretreatment and during treatment, at between 1 and 8 total time points per patient. The Qiagen DNeasy Blood extraction kit was used to purify genomic DNA from total PBMCs and tumor samples. PBMCs were collected pretreatment and during treatment, and were isolated and stored as previously described. Synthetic TCR analog templates were spiked into each PCR to estimate absolute template abundance from read counts. TCRbeta CDR3 regions were amplified from genomic DNA with bias-controlled V and J gene primers using the immunoSEQ assay. Rearranged TCRbeta segments were sequenced at approximately 20X coverage. As for the original processing: Clustering was used to correct sequencing errors, and CDR3s were annotated against IMGT to assign V, D and J genes. Downstream analyses used only productive TCRbeta rearrangements, leaving out any out-of-frame or stop-codon sequences. Clonality was computed as one minus Shannon entropy normalized by the log of the number of unique productive sequences. Fisher's exact test with Benjamini-Hochberg correction, using a cutoff of adjusted p below 0.01, was how clones that differed between time points or between blood and tumor were identified. TCRdb limited this immuneACCESS table to in-frame rearrangements with V and J called. A share of clones is missing; checked studies link under half to unresolved V genes, and the rest is unexplained. V, J and clone size are taken as reported in that table, and D and trimming were inferred from the DNA itself. In all, the sample holds about 81,000 clones, and roughly 80% of those were seen once. The ten largest clones add up to approximately 7.1% of the sample.

This material consisted of PBMCs, taken around atezolizumab (anti-PD-L1) treatment. The chain uses TRBV14 and TRBJ2-7, with the D gene call left open. The sequence was collected from a man aged 35-49 years with urothelial cancer. The DNA reads TGTGCCAGCAGCCCGTACAGTTTCTCCTACGAGCAGTACTTC. Translation gives CASSPYSFSYEQYF.